This TCR beta chain was observed in a study of PD-1 blockade in classical Hodgkin lymphoma. General study results and limits: The repertoire differences lack a defined cause, possibly disease activity or prior therapy. As was reported, newly diagnosed patients showed lower baseline TCR diversity than healthy donors did. It was among complete responders that baseline diversity resembled that of newly diagnosed patients.

As to this clone: As yet, its antigen is unknown.

Data came from immunoSEQ multiplex PCR; TCRdb stores just in-frame clones and leaves some out. The sample has approximately 25,000 clones; around three quarters are singletons. Germline CDR1 is SEHNR and CDR2 is FQNEAQ (reference sequence). J was trimmed by 5 bases and V by 5 bases; bases with no gene match: 12. The CDR3 length is 18 residues. There was relapse after autologous stem cell transplantation in every patient, and there was variation in brentuximab vedotin exposure. Thawed PBMCs underwent magnetic negative selection to yield purified CD4+ T cells. This clonotype was obtained from a human donor with classical Hodgkin lymphoma. Sequences were derived from CD4+ T cells from blood, sampled at baseline. The rearrangement joins TRBV7-9 to TRBJ2-5, with 15 bases fitting TRBD2. The CDR3 sequence is CASSTGLAGGLVRETQYF. DNA for the CDR3: TGTGCCAGCAGCACCGGACTAGCGGGGGGGTTAGTAAGGGAGACCCAGTACTTC.